The T cell receptor (beta chain) under discussion was sequenced for a study of T cell responses to AZD1222 COVID-19 vaccine. Trimming cost V 5 bases and J 2 bases, with 15 bases left between them. Germline V gene data show CDR1 as LGHDT and CDR2 as YNNKEL (reference sequence). CDR3 size: 15 residues. Produced via immunoSEQ multiplex PCR; TCRdb's table is partial and in-frame only. Of 120,000 or so clones detected, about 92% appear once; the ten largest clones hold 4% to 6%. The V and J genes are TRBV3-1 (or the pseudogene TRBV3-2) and TRBJ2-5, with D hard to call. This sample comprised peripheral blood, obtained 28 days after the second AZD1222 dose. The source of this sequence is an adult who received the AZD1222 COVID-19 vaccine. Here the CDR3 reads CASSMGRTSQETQYF. In DNA, the CDR3 is TGTGCCAGCAGCATGGGCCGGACCTCGCAAGAGACCCAGTACTTC.